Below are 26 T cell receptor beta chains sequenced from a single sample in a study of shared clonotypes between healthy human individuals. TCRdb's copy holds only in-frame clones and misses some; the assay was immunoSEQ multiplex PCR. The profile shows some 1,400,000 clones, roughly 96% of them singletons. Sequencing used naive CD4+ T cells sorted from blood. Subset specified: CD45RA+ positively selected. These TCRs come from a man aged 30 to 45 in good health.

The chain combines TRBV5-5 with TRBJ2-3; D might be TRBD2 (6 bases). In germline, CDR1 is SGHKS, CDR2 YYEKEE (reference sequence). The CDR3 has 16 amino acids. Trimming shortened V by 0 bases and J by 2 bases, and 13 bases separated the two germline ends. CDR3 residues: CASSLVGGGNTDTQYF. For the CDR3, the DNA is TGTGCCAGCAGCTTGGTAGGAGGCGGGAACACAGATACGCAGTATTTT.

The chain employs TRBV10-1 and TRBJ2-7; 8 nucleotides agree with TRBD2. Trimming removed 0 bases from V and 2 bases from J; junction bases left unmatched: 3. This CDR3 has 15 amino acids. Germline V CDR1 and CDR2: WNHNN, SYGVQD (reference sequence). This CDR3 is CASSESVAGPYEQYF. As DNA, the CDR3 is TGCGCCAGCAGTGAGTCGGTAGCGGGACCCTACGAGCAGTACTTC.

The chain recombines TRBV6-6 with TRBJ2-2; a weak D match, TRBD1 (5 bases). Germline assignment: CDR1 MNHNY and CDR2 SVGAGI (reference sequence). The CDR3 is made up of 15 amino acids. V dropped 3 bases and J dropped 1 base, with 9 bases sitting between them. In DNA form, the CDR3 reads TGTGCCAGCAGTTATGGGGCACGGAACACCGGGGAGCTGTTTTTT. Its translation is CASSYGARNTGELFF.

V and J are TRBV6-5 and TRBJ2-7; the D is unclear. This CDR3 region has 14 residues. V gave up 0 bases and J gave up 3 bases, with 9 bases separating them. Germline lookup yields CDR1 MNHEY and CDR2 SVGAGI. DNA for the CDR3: TGTGCCAGCAGTTACTCGTCAAACCTCTACGAGCAGTACTTC. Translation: CASSYSSNLYEQYF.

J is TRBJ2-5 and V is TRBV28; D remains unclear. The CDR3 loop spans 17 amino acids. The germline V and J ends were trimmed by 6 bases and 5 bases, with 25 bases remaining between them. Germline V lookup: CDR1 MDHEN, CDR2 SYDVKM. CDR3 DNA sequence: TGTGCCAGCAGAACCCCTCATTCCGCACAAATACGGGAGACCCAGTACTTC. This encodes CASRTPHSAQIRETQYF.

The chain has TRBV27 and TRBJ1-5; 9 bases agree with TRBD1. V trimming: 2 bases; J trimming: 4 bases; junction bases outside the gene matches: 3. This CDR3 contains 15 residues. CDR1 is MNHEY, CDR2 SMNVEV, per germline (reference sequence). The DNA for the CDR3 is TGTGCCAGCAGTTTAGTGACAGGGGGGAATCAGCCCCAGCATTTT. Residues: CASSLVTGGNQPQHF.

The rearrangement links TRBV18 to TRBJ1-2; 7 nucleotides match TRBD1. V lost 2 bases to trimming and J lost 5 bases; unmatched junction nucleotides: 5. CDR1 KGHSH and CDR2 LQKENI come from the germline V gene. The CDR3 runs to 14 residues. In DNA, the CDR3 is TGTGCCAGCTCACCAGACAGGGAGGCATATGGCTACACCTTC. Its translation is CASSPDREAYGYTF.

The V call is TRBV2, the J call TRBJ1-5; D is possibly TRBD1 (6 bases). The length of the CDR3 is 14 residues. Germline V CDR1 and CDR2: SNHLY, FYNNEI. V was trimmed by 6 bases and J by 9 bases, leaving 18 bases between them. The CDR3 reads CASRPTGLERPQHF. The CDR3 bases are TGTGCCAGCAGACCTACAGGGCTCGAGCGGCCCCAGCATTTT.

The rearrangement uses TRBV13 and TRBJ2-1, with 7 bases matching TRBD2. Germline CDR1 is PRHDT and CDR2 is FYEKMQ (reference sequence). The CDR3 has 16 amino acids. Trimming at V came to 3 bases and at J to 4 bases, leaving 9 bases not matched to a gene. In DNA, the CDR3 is TGTGCCAGCAGCTTTGATTCCCTAGCGGATTACAATGAGCAGTTCTTC. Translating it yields CASSFDSLADYNEQFF.

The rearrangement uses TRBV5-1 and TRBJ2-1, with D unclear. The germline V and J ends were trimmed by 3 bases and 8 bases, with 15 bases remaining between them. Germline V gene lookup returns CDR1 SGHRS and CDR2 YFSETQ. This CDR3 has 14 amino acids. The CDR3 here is CASSSRASGDEQFF. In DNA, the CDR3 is TGCGCCAGCAGCTCCCGGGCCTCAGGCGATGAGCAGTTCTTC.

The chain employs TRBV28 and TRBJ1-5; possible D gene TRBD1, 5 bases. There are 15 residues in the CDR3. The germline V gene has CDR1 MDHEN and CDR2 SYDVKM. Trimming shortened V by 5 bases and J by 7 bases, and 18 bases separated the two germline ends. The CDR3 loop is CASSAGTGTLQPQHF. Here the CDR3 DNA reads TGTGCCAGCAGTGCTGGGACGGGGACCTTGCAGCCCCAGCATTTT. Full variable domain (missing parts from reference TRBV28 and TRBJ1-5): DVKVTQSSRYLVKRTGEKVFLECVQDMDHENMFWYRQDPGLGLRLIYFSYDVKMKEKGDIPEGYSVSREKKERFSLILESASTNQTSMYLCASSAGTGTLQPQHFGDGTRLSIL.

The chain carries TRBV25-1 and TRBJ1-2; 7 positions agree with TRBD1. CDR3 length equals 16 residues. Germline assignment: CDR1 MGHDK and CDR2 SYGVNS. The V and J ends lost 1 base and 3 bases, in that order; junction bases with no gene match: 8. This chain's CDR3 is CASSESGGGGYYGYTF. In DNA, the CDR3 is TGTGCCAGCAGTGAATCAGGGGGAGGAGGATACTATGGCTACACCTTC.

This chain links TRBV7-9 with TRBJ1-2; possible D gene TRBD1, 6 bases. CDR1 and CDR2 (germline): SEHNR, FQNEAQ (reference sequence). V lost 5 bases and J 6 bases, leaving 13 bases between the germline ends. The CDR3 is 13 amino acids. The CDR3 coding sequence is TGTGCCAGCAGCCGGAGGGGGGGCGATGGCTACACCTTC. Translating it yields CASSRRGGDGYTF.

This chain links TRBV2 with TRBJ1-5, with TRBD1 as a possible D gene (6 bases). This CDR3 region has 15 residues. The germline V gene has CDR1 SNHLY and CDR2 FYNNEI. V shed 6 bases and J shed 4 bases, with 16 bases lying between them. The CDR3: CASRGPDRFNQPQHF. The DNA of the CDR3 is TGTGCCAGCAGGGGACCCGACAGGTTTAATCAGCCCCAGCATTTT.

The CDR3 loop is CASSPKTSGRTDTQYF. CDR3 DNA: TGTGCCAGCAGCCCTAAGACTAGCGGGAGAACAGATACGCAGTATTTT. The gene calls are TRBV27 and TRBJ2-3, with 12 bases fitting TRBD2. Germline V lookup: CDR1 MNHEY, CDR2 SMNVEV (reference sequence). V was clipped by 6 bases and J by 3 bases; unmatched bases: 7. The CDR3 has 16 residues.

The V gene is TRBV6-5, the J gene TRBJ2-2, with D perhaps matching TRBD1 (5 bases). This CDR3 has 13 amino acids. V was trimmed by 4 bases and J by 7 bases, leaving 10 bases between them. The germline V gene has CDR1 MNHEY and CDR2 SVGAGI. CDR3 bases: TGTGCCAGCAGTTTTCAGGGTGGCGGGGAGCTGTTTTTT. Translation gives CASSFQGGGELFF.

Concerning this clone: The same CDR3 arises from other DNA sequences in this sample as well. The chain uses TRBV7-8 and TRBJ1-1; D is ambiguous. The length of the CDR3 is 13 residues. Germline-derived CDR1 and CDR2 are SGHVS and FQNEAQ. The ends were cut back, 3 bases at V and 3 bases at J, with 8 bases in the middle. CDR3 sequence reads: CASSLAGDTEAFF. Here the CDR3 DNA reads TGTGCCAGCAGCTTGGCTGGCGACACTGAAGCTTTCTTT.

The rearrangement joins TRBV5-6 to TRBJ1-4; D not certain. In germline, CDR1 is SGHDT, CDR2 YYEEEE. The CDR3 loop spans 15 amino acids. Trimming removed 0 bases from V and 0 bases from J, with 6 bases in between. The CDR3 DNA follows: TGTGCCAGCAGCTTGGGACAAGCAACTAATGAAAAACTGTTTTTT. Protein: CASSLGQATNEKLFF.

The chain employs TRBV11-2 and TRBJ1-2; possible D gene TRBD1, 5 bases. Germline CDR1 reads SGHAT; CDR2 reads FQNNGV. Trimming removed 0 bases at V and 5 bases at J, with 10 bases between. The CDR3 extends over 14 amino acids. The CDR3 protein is CASSLDARGYGYTF. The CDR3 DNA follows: TGTGCCAGCAGCTTAGACGCTCGGGGGTATGGCTACACCTTC. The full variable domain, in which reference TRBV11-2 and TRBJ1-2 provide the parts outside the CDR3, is EAGVAQSPRYKIIEKRQSVAFWCNPISGHATLYWYQQILGQGPKLLIQFQNNGVVDDSQLPKDRFSAERLKGVDSTLKIQPAKLEDSAVYLCASSLDARGYGYTFGSGTRLTVV.

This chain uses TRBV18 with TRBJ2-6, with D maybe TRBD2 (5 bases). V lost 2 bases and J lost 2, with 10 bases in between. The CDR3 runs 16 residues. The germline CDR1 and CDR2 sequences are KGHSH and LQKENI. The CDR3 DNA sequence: TGTGCCAGCTCACCAACTTCCGGGGCTGGGGCCAACGTCCTGACTTTC. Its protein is CASSPTSGAGANVLTF.

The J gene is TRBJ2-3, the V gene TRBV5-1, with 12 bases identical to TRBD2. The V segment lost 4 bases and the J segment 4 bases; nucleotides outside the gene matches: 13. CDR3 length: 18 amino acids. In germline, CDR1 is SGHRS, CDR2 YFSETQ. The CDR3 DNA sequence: TGCGCCAGCAGCGCCGCCCGATCTAGCGGGAGGGCCCCAGATACGCAGTATTTT. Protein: CASSAARSSGRAPDTQYF.

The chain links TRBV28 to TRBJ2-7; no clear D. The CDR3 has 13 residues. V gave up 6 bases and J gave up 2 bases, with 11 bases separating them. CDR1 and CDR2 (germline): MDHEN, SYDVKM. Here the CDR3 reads CASRPSVPYEQYF. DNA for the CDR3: TGTGCCAGCAGGCCATCCGTCCCCTACGAGCAGTACTTC.

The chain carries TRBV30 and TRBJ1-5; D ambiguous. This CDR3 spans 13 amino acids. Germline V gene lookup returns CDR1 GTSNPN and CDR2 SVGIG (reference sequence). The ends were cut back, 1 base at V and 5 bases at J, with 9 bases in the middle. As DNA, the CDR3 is TGTGCCTGGAGTGGTGACGGCGATCAGCCCCAGCATTTT. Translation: CAWSGDGDQPQHF.

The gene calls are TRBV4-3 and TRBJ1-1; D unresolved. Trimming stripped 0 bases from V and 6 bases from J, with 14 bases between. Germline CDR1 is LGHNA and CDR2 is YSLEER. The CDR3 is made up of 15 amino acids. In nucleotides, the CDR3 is TGCGCCAGCAGCCAAGATCGATCAAGGTTCCCTGAAGCTTTCTTT. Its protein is CASSQDRSRFPEAFF.

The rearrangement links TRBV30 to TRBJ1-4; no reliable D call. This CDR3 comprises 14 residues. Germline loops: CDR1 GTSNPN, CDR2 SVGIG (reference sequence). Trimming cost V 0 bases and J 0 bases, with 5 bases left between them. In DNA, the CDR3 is TGTGCCTGGAGTGTACGGACAACTAATGAAAAACTGTTTTTT. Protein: CAWSVRTTNEKLFF.

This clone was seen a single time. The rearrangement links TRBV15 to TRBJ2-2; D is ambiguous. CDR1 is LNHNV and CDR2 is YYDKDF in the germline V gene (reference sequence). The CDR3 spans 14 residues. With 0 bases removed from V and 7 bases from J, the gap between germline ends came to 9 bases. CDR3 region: CATSRDRTGGELFF. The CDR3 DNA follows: TGTGCCACCAGCAGAGATCGAACGGGCGGGGAGCTGTTTTTT. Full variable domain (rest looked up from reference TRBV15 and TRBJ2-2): DAMVIQNPRYQVTQFGKPVTLSCSQTLNHNVMYWYQQKSSQAPKLLFHYYDKDFNNEADTPDNFQSRRPNTSFCFLDIRSPGLGDTAMYLCATSRDRTGGELFFGEGSRLTVL.